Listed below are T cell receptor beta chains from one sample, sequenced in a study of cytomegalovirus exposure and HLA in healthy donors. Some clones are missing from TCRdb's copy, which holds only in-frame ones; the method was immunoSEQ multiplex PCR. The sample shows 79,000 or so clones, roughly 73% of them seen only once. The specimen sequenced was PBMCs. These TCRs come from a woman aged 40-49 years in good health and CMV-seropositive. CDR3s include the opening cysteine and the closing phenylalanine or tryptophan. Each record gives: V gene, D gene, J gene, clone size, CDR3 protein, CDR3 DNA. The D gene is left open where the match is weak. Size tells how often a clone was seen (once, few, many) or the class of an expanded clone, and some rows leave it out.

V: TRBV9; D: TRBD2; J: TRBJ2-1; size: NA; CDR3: CASSPQTSGRVNEQFF; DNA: TGTGCCAGCAGCCCGCAGACTAGCGGGAGAGTTAATGAGCAGTTCTTC
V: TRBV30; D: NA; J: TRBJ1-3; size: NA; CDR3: CAWSSDSGNTIYF; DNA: TGTGCCTGGAGTTCAGACTCTGGAAACACCATATATTTT
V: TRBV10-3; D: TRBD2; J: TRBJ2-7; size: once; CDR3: CAIRISGSDYEQYF; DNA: TGTGCCATCAGAATAAGCGGGAGCGACTACGAGCAGTACTTC
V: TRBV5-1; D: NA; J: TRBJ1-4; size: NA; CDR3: CASSFEAPTNEKLFF; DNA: TGCGCCAGCAGCTTCGAGGCACCAACTAATGAAAAACTGTTTTTT
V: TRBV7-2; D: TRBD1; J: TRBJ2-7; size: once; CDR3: CASSLETGFSYEQYF; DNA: TGTGCCAGCAGCTTAGAGACAGGGTTTTCCTACGAGCAGTACTTC
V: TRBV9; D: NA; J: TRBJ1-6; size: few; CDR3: CASSSGGGHNSPLHF; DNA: TGTGCCAGCAGCTCTGGCGGGGGCCATAATTCACCCCTCCACTTT
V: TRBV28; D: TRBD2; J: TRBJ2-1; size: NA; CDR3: CASSLGTSGRLHEQFF; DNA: TGTGCCAGCAGCCTTGGGACTAGCGGGAGGTTACATGAGCAGTTCTTC
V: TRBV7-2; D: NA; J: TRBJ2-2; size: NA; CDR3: CASSLGLGLSGELFF; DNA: TGTGCCAGCAGCTTAGGACTAGGTTTGTCCGGGGAGCTGTTTTTT
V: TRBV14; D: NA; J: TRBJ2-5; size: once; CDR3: CASSQVQVGETQYF; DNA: TGTGCCAGCAGCCAAGTTCAGGTGGGAGAGACCCAGTACTTC
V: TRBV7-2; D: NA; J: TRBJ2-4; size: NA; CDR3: CASSLEASTVKNIQYF; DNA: TGTGCCAGCAGCTTAGAAGCTAGCACCGTCAAAAACATTCAGTACTTC
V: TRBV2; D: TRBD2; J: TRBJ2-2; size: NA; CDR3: CASSVVGGAAGELFF; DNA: TGTGCCAGCAGTGTAGTCGGGGGGGCTGCCGGGGAGCTGTTTTTT
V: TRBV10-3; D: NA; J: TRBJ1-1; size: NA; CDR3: CAISDGGRVAFF; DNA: TGTGCCATCAGTGATGGGGGCCGAGTAGCTTTCTTT
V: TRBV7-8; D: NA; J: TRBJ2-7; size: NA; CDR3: CASRPATGNEQYF; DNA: TGTGCCAGCAGGCCCGCTACAGGGAACGAGCAGTACTTC
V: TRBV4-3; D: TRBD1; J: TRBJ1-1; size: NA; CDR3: CASSQDQTGGTWHTEAFF; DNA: TGCGCCAGCAGCCAAGATCAGACAGGGGGGACTTGGCACACTGAAGCTTTCTTT
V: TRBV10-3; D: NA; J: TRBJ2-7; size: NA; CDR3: CAISEDTDEQYF; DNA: TGTGCCATCAGTGAGGACACGGACGAGCAGTACTTC
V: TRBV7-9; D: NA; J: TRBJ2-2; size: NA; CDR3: CASSPGSGELFF; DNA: TGTGCCAGCAGCCCGGGGTCCGGGGAGCTGTTTTTT
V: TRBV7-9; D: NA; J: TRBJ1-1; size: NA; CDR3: CASIGASNTEAFF; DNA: TGTGCCAGCATTGGGGCGTCGAACACTGAAGCTTTCTTT
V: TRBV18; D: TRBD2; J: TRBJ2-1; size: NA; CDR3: CASSPRLAGVYNEQFF; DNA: TGTGCCAGCTCACCACGGCTAGCGGGGGTCTACAATGAGCAGTTCTTC
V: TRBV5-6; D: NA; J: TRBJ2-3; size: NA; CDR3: CASSLAQGGSTDTQYF; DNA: TGTGCCAGCAGCTTGGCCCAGGGAGGAAGCACAGATACGCAGTATTTT
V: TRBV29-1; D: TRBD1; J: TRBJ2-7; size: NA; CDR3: CSAFDRGRYEQYF; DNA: TGCAGCGCCTTCGACAGGGGCCGTTACGAGCAGTACTTC
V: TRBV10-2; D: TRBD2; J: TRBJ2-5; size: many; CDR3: CASSGRALETQYF; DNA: TGCGCCAGCAGCGGGAGGGCCCTTGAGACCCAGTACTTC
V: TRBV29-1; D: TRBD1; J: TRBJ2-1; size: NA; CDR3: CSVSPPVGVNAGTGEFYNEQFF; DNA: TGCAGCGTATCCCCGCCGGTCGGGGTCAACGCCGGGACAGGGGAATTTTACAATGAGCAGTTCTTC
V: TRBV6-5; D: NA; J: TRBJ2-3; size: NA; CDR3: CASSDWGVKDTQYF; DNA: TGTGCCAGCAGCGACTGGGGGGTGAAAGATACGCAGTATTTT
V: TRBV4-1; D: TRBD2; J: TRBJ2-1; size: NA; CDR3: CASSQETSGVNEQFF; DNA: TGCGCCAGCAGCCAAGAGACTAGCGGGGTAAATGAGCAGTTCTTC
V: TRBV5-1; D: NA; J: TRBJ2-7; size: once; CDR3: CASSLVPGANYEQYF; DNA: TGCGCCAGCAGCTTGGTTCCAGGGGCGAACTACGAGCAGTACTTC
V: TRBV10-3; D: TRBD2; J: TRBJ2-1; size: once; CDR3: CAISAFPVAGSYNEQFF; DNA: TGTGCCATCAGTGCCTTCCCGGTAGCGGGGTCCTACAATGAGCAGTTCTTC
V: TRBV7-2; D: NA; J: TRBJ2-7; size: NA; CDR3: CASSPKHEQYF; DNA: TGTGCCAGCAGCCCTAAGCACGAGCAGTACTTC
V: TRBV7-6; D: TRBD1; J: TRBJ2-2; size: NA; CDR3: CASSLDRGPGELFF; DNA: TGTGCCAGCAGCTTAGACAGGGGGCCCGGGGAGCTGTTTTTT
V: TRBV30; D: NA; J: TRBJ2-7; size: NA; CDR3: CAWSPDSYEQYF; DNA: TGTGCCTGGAGCCCCGACAGCTACGAGCAGTACTTC
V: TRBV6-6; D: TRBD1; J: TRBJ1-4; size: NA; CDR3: CAIRQGYEKLFF; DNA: TGTGCCATCAGACAGGGCTATGAAAAACTGTTTTTT
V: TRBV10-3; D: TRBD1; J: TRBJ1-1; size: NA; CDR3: CAISDKGTGYTEAFF; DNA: TGTGCCATCAGTGATAAGGGGACAGGGTACACTGAAGCTTTCTTT
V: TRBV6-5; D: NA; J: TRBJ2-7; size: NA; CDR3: CASSQYVNEQYF; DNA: TGTGCCAGCAGCCAGTACGTCAACGAGCAGTACTTC
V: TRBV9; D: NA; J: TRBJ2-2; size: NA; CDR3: CASMALNTGELFF; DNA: TGTGCCAGCATGGCATTAAACACCGGGGAGCTGTTTTTT
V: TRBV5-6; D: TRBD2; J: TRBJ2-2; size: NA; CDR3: CASSLGYDSGVGELFF; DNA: TGTGCCAGCAGCTTGGGCTATGATAGCGGGGTCGGGGAGCTGTTTTTT
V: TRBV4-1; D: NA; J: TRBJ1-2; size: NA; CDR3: CASSQVDTSNYGYTF; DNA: TGCGCCAGCAGCCAAGTGGACACCTCTAACTATGGCTACACCTTC
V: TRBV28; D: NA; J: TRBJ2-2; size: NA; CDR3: CASSSPGRGTGELFF; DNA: TGTGCCAGCAGTTCCCCCGGGAGAGGCACCGGGGAGCTGTTTTTT
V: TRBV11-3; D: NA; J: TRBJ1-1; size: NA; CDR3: CASSRGGLGTNTEAFF; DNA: TGTGCCAGCAGTCGCGGGGGGCTCGGAACTAACACTGAAGCTTTCTTT
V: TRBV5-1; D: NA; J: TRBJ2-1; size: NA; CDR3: CASSSGGAYNEQFF; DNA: TGCGCCAGCAGTAGCGGAGGGGCCTACAATGAGCAGTTCTTC
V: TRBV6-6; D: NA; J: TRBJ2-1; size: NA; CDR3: CASSLTGNEQFF; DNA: TGTGCCAGCAGCCTGACAGGAAATGAGCAGTTCTTC
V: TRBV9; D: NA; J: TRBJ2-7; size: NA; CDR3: CASSPGQLSSYEQYF; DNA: TGTGCCAGCAGCCCAGGACAACTGAGCTCCTACGAGCAGTACTTC
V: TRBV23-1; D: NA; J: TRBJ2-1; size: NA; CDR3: CASSQAGPPCNEQFF; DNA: TGCGCCAGCAGTCAGGCGGGCCCGCCCTGTAATGAGCAGTTCTTC
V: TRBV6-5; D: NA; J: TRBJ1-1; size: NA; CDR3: CASSYAHSGQAFF; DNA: TGTGCCAGCAGTTACGCCCATTCTGGGCAGGCTTTCTTT
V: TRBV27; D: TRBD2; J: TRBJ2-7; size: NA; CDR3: CASNLRVLAGETYEQYF; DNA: TGTGCCAGCAACCTACGGGTACTAGCGGGAGAGACCTACGAGCAGTACTTC
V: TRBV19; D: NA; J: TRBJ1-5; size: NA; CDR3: CASSNSWEGNQPQHF; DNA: TGTGCCAGTAGTAACTCTTGGGAGGGCAATCAGCCCCAGCATTTT
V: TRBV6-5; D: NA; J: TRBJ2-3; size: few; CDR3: CASGNGGVVNTQYF; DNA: TGTGCCAGCGGGAACGGAGGCGTCGTAAATACGCAGTATTTT
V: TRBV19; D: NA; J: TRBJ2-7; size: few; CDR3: CASSISASSGEQYF; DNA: TGTGCCAGTAGTATATCGGCGTCTTCCGGGGAGCAGTACTTC
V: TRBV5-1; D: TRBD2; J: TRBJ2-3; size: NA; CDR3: CASSSGTTGTDTQYF; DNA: TGCGCCAGCAGCTCCGGGACTACAGGCACAGATACGCAGTATTTT
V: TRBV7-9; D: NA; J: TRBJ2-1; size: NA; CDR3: CASSLSLEANEQFF; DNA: TGTGCCAGCAGCTTATCACTAGAGGCCAATGAGCAGTTCTTC
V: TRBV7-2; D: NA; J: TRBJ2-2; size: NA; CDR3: CASSTTGTGELFF; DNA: TGTGCCAGCAGCACCACGGGCACCGGGGAGCTGTTTTTT
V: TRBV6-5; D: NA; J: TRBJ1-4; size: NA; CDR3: CASSYYAGAGEKLFF; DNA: TGTGCCAGCAGTTACTACGCAGGGGCAGGAGAAAAACTGTTTTTT
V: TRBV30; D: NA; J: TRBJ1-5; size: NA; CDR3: CAWSSPRGRQPQHF; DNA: TGTGCCTGGAGCTCCCCCCGGGGAAGGCAGCCCCAGCATTTT
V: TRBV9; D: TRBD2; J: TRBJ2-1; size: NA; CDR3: CASSVGTSGAFDRNEQFF; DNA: TGTGCCAGCAGCGTAGGGACTAGCGGGGCATTCGATAGGAATGAGCAGTTCTTC
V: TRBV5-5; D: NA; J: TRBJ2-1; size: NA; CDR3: CASSLEGEGSDNEQFF; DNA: TGTGCCAGCAGCTTGGAGGGGGAGGGTTCGGACAATGAGCAGTTCTTC
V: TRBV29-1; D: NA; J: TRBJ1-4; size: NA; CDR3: CSVGGMDEKLFF; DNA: TGCAGCGTTGGGGGCATGGATGAAAAACTGTTTTTT
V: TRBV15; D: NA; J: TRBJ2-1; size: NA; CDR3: CATSLATGYGEQFF; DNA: TGTGCCACCAGCTTAGCTACAGGGTACGGTGAGCAGTTCTTC
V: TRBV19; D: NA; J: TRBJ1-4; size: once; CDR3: CASLLIQVNEKLFF; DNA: TGTGCCAGTCTTCTAATTCAGGTCAATGAAAAACTGTTTTTT